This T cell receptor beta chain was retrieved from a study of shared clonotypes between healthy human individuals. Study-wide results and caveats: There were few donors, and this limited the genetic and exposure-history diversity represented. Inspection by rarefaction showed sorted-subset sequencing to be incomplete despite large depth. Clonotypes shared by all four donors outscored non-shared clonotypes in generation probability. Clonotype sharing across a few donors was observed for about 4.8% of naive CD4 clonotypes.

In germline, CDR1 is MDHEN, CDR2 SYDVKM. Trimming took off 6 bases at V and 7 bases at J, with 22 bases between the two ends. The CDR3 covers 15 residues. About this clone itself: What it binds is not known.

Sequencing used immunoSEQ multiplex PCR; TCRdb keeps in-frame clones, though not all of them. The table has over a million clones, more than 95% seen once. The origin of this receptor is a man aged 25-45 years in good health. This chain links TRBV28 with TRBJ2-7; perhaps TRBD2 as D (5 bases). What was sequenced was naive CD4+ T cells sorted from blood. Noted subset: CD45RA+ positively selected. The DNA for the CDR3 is TGTGCCAGCAGCCGGGCTGGGGAGATTCTTGAGGAGCAGTACTTC. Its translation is CASSRAGEILEEQYF.